Below, one TCR beta chain is given with its context. This sample is drawn from a study of blood T cell repertoires in COVID-19. In the study overall: Material from acute and convalescent COVID-19 was sourced from the United States, Italy and Spain. The analysed material was cDNA or gDNA that came from T cells, B-cell-depleted T cells, or PBMCs.

J was trimmed by 13 bases and V by 5 bases; bases with no gene match: 18. Looked up from germline, CDR1 is LGHDT and CDR2 is YNNKEL (reference sequence). This CDR3 region has 15 residues. Self-reported history from a screening survey and questionnaire set each donor's cohort. Methods used by the authors: The assay estimated nucleated cells by amplifying reference gene primers. The table came from immunoSEQ multiplex PCR; TCRdb's copy has only in-frame clones and leaves some out. That table furnishes V, J and clone size, whereas the DNA furnished D and trimming. Of roughly 200,000 clones listed, 75% to 90% are singletons.

This sequence joins TRBV3-1 (or the pseudogene TRBV3-2) and TRBJ1-1; 8 bases line up with TRBD1. The specimen sequenced was PBMCs or T cells enriched from blood (not recorded which). This clonotype originated in a woman in her thirties or forties with acute COVID-19. CDR3 in amino acids: CASSSRQGRSEDVFF. CDR3 DNA sequence: TGTGCCAGCAGCTCACGACAGGGGAGGAGCGAGGATGTTTTCTTT.